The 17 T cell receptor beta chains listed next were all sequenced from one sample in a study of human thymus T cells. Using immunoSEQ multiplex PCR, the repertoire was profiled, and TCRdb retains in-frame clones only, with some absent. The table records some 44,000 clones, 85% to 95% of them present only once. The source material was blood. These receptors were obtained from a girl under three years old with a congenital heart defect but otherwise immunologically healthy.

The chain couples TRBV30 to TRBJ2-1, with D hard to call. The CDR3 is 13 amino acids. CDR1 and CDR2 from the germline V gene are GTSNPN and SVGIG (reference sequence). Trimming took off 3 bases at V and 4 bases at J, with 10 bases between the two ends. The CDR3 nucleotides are TGTGCCTGGAGGGGGTCTTCGTACAATGAGCAGTTCTTC. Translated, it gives CAWRGSSYNEQFF. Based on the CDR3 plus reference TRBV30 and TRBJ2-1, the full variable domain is SQTIHQWPATLVQPVGSPLSLECTVEGTSNPNLYWYRQAAGRGLQLLFYSVGIGQISSEVPQNLSASRPQDRQFILSSKKLLLSDSGFYLCAWRGSSYNEQFFGPGTRLTVL.

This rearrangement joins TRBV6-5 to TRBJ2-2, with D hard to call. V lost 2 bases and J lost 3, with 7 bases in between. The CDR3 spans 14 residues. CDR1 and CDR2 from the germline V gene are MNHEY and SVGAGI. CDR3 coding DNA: TGTGCCAGCAGTTACCTCGGGTACACCGGGGAGCTGTTTTTT. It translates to CASSYLGYTGELFF.

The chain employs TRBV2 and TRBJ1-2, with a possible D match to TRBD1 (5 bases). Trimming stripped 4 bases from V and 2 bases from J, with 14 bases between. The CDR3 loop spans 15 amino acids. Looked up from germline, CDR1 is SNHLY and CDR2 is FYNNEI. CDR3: CASSVSGTQNYGYTF. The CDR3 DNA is TGTGCCAGCAGTGTCTCGGGGACCCAAAACTATGGCTACACCTTC.

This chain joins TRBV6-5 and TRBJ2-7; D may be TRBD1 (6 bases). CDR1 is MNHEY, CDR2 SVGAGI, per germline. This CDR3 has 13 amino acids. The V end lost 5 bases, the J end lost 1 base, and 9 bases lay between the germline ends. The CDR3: CASSLDRSYEQYF. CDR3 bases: TGTGCCAGCAGTCTTGACAGGTCCTACGAGCAGTACTTC.

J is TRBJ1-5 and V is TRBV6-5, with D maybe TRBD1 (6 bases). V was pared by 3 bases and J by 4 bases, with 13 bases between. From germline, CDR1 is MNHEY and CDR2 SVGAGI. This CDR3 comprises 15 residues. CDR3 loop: CASSYSWTANQPQHF. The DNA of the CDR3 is TGTGCCAGCAGTTATAGTTGGACAGCTAATCAGCCCCAGCATTTT.

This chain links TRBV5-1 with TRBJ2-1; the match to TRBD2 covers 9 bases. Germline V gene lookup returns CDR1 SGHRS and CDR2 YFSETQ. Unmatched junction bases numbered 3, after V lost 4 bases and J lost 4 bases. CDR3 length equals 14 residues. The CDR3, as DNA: TGCGCCAGCAGCACTAGCGGGCCATACAATGAGCAGTTCTTC. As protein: CASSTSGPYNEQFF.

The CDR3 DNA is TGTGCCAGCAGCGCGTGGGGGACCCTGTTTTTT. Translating gives CASSAWGTLFF. The rearrangement uses TRBV28 and TRBJ1-4; maybe TRBD1 (5 bases). The CDR3 consists of 11 residues. CDR1 and CDR2 (germline): MDHEN, SYDVKM. The V and J ends lost 6 bases and 14 bases respectively, with 13 bases between them.

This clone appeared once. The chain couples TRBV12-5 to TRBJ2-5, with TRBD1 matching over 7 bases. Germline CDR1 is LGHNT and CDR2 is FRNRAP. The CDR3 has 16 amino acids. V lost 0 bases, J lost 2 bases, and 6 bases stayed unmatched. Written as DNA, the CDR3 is TGTGCTAGTGGTTTGGTACCAGGGGACAGTCAAGAGACCCAGTACTTC. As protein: CASGLVPGDSQETQYF.

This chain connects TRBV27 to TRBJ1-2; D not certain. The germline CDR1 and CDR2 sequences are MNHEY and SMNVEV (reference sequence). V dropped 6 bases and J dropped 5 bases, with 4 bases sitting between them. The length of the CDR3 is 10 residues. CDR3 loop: CASSPYGYTF. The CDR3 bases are TGTGCCAGCAGCCCTTATGGCTACACCTTC.

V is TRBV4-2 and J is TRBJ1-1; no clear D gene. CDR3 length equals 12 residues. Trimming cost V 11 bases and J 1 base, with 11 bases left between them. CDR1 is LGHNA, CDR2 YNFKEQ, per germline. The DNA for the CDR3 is TGTGCCGACGAAGTGGGGAACACTGAAGCTTTCTTT. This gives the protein CADEVGNTEAFF.

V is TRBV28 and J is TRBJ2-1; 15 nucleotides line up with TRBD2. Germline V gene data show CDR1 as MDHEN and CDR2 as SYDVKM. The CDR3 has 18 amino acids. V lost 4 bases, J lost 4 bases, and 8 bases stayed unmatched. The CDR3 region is CASSSKWTSGRAYNEQFF. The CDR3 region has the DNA TGTGCCAGCAGTTCAAAATGGACTAGCGGGAGGGCATACAATGAGCAGTTCTTC.

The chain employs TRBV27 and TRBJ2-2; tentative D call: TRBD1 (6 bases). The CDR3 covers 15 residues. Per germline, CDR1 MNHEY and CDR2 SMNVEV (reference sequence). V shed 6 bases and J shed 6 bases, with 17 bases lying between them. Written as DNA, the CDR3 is TGTGCCAGCAGATACCCGGCAGGGGCGTCCGGGGAGCTGTTTTTT. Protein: CASRYPAGASGELFF.

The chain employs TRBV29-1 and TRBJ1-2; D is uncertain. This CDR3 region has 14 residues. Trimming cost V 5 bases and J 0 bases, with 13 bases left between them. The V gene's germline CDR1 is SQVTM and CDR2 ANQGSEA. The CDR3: CSVWASTTNYGYTF. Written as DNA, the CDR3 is TGCAGCGTTTGGGCCTCCACCACTAACTATGGCTACACCTTC.

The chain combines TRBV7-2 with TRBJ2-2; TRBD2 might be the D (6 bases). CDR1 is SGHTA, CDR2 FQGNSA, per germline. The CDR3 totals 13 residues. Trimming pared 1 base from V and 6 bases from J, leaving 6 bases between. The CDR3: CASSLGGAGELFF. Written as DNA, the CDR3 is TGTGCCAGCAGCTTAGGCGGGGCCGGGGAGCTGTTTTTT.

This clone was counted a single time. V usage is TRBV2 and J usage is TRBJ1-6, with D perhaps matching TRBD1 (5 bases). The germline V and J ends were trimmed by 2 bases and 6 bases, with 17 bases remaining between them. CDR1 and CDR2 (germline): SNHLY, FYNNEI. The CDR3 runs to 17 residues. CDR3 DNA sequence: TGTGCCAGCAGTGAACCATTGGACGGGGGAGGTAATTCACCCCTCCACTTT. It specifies CASSEPLDGGGNSPLHF.

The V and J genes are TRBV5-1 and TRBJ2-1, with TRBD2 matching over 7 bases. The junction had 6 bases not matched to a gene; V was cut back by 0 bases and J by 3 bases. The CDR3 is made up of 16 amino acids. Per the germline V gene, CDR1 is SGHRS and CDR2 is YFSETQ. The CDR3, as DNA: TGCGCCAGCAGCTTGGCGGGCGGGAGAATCTACAATGAGCAGTTCTTC. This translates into CASSLAGGRIYNEQFF. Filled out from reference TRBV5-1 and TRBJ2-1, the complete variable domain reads KAGVTQTPRYLIKTRGQQVTLSCSPISGHRSVSWYQQTPGQGLQFLFEYFSETQRNKGNFPGRFSGRQFSNSRSEMNVSTLELGDSALYLCASSLAGGRIYNEQFFGPGTRLTVL.

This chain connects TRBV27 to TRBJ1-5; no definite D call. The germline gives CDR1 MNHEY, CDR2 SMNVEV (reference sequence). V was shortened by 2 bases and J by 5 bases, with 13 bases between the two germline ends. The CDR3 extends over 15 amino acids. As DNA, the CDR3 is TGTGCCAGCAGTTTAACTGATTCCCCCTATCAGCCCCAGCATTTT. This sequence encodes CASSLTDSPYQPQHF.